These T cell receptor beta chains were read from a single sample in a study of T cells after yellow fever vaccination. In TCRdb, the 5' RACE reads were re-called with MiXCR into one record per CDR3 protein. The sample lists hundreds of thousands of distinct CDR3 sequences, around 3.6% occurring once. This specimen consisted of PBMCs, obtained on the day of the yellow fever booster vaccination. The receptors derive from a man aged 18-30 years who received the YFV17D yellow fever vaccine. The conserved cysteine and the conserved F or W are not part of the CDR3 here.

V gene,CDR3 protein
TRBV5-1,ASMGPGTEAF
TRBV28,ASSLTGGGGTQY
TRBV7-6,ASSTDPTGGNTEAF
TRBV18,ASSWIETQY
TRBV4-1,ASSQPTDQPQH
TRBV6-1,ASSDFPGQGVGGNQPQH
TRBV5-1,ASSLVTRGTTDTQY
TRBV9,ASSGPGLGNEQF
TRBV14,ASSQEGGEEGETHNQPQH
TRBV20-1,SANGQGARETQY
TRBV12-3/TRBV12-4,ASSSEYSNQPQH
TRBV20-1,SAPSDSNTGELF
TRBV7-2,ASGPRGRETQY
TRBV27,ASSFSFRTGELF
TRBV20-1,SAIPGLNTGELF
TRBV7-2,ASSLSWLLDIQY
TRBV4-1,ASSQDPNLAGGQETQY
TRBV11-2,ASRGLESGANVLT
TRBV20-1,SARDSYTDTQY
TRBV7-9,ASDGKGLNYGYT
TRBV5-1,ASWGEENTDTQY
TRBV6-5,ASSYSGTGVGYGYT
TRBV5-5,ASSGPGGADQPQH
TRBV28,ASRPGFPYEQY
TRBV29-1,SAGGGQYYNEQF
TRBV24-1,ATDRGDSSYNEQF
TRBV6-5,ASDRTGSNSPLH
TRBV20-1,SAIWEGGHGSPLH
TRBV7-6,ASSLITSGGPETQY
TRBV3-1,ASSLESTDTQY
TRBV15,ATSTDYRETQY
TRBV5-4,ASSFGGADTGELF
TRBV7-2,ASSLVELSSGNTIY
TRBV29-1,SVEVTQGHAETQY
TRBV19,ASSTAGTGLGEAF
TRBV2,ASGLYNEQF
TRBV2,ASSHRGHWTEAF
TRBV18,ASSLNTGTGDNSPLH
TRBV12-3/TRBV12-4,ASSGFGGSKNIQY
TRBV5-1,ASSPSSGGGTQY
TRBV5-1,ASRGYSSYNEQF
TRBV27,ASSLGWGGIWGDASTDTQY
TRBV4-1,ASSHGRLAGPLEEQY
TRBV7-9,ASSSGTAEFGGDQPQH
TRBV7-2,ASSSPVAGANYGYT
TRBV20-1,SARQTNRNQETQY
TRBV11-2,ASSLSWGSGGYNEQF
TRBV19,ASRSGTSVDTQY
TRBV5-1,ASSLLGTGDTEAF
TRBV28,ASSFGTGDTGELF
TRBV5-1,ASRTDRNTEAF
TRBV2,AGITGQGTFYNEQF
TRBV28,ASSDQGADNEQF
TRBV7-9,ASRPKGGGVSTDTQY
TRBV30,AWRPTSVSYNEQF
TRBV6-5,ASSYRGSGGAKDTQY
TRBV11-2,ASSNEGTASNTGELF
TRBV4-2,ASSQASGNRETQY
TRBV12-3/TRBV12-4,ASSMGFDTQY